Following are 10 T cell receptor beta chains from one sample sequenced in a study of T cell responses to AZD1222 COVID-19 vaccine. Assay used: immunoSEQ multiplex PCR; TCRdb lists only in-frame clones, some missing. This sample has 72,000 or so clones, with around 90% found just once. Source: peripheral blood, taken on day 0 of AZD1222 vaccination. The receptors shown here come from an adult in good health.

The chain employs TRBV6-5 and TRBJ1-1; D is unresolved. This CDR3 is 11 amino acids long. Deletions cut 6 bases from V and 1 base from J, with 3 bases between. CDR1 is MNHEY, CDR2 SVGAGI, per germline. In DNA form, the CDR3 reads TGTGCCAGCAGGGGGAACACTGAAGCTTTCTTT. It translates to CASRGNTEAFF.

The chain recombines TRBV6-5 with TRBJ2-7; D may be TRBD2 (6 bases). CDR3 length: 15 amino acids. Per the germline V gene, CDR1 is MNHEY and CDR2 is SVGAGI. V lost 6 bases, J lost 6 bases, and 21 bases lay in between. This CDR3 is CASSLDRDSRSEQYF. For the CDR3, the DNA is TGTGCCAGCAGCCTGGATCGGGACTCAAGAAGCGAGCAGTACTTC.

A few counts support this clone. The chain couples TRBV28 to TRBJ1-1; possibly TRBD1 for D (6 bases). Between the trimmed V and J ends, which lost 8 bases and 3 bases, there was a span of 22 bases. The CDR3 runs 16 residues. Looked up from germline, CDR1 is MDHEN and CDR2 is SYDVKM. CDR3 sequence: CASVYPHNRVHTEAFF. Written as DNA, the CDR3 is TGTGCCAGCGTTTATCCGCATAACAGGGTGCACACTGAAGCTTTCTTT.

The chain carries TRBV7-2 and TRBJ1-5; D gene uncertain. Trimming stripped 4 bases from V and 3 bases from J, with 7 bases between. Germline loops: CDR1 SGHTA, CDR2 FQGNSA. The CDR3 consists of 13 residues. In DNA form, the CDR3 reads TGTGCCAGCAGCTCCGTCATCAATCAGCCCCAGCATTTT. Translating it yields CASSSVINQPQHF.

The chain has TRBV6-5 and TRBJ2-6; D is perhaps TRBD2 (5 bases). This CDR3 is built from 14 residues. Trimming removed 6 bases at V and 0 bases at J, with 6 bases between. The germline V gene encodes CDR1 MNHEY and CDR2 SVGAGI. The CDR3 sequence: CASSRDSGANVLTF. CDR3 DNA sequence: TGTGCCAGCAGCCGGGACTCTGGGGCCAACGTCCTGACTTTC.

This clone was seen only once. This chain connects TRBV5-1 to TRBJ2-7; D is perhaps TRBD1 or TRBD2 (6 bases each). The CDR3 extends over 15 amino acids. Per germline, CDR1 SGHRS and CDR2 YFSETQ. V lost 0 bases to trimming and J lost 1 base, with 11 bases between them. CDR3 coding DNA: TGCGCCAGCAGCTTGGGGAGGGGGTGGTCCTACGAGCAGTACTTC. This sequence encodes CASSLGRGWSYEQYF.

The rearrangement joins TRBV7-6 to TRBJ2-2; D not resolved. Germline assignment: CDR1 SGHVS and CDR2 FNYEAQ. This CDR3 is 13 amino acids long. V lost 7 bases and J lost 10, with 16 bases in between. CDR3 sequence: CASTPAAVTELFF. CDR3 coding DNA: TGTGCCAGCACCCCCGCGGCCGTGACGGAGCTGTTTTTT.

The chain has TRBV6-5 and TRBJ2-1; 8 bases map to TRBD1. Germline V gene data show CDR1 as MNHEY and CDR2 as SVGAGI. CDR3 size: 15 residues. V shed 7 bases and J 3 bases; nucleotides not matched to a gene: 8. CDR3 DNA sequence: TGTGCCAGCAACCCCGGACAGGGTTTCTACAATGAGCAGTTCTTC. Translated: CASNPGQGFYNEQFF.

The chain employs TRBV10-3 and TRBJ2-1; D is unclear. Germline assignment: CDR1 ENHRY and CDR2 SYGVKD. V was trimmed by 2 bases and J by 5 bases, leaving 10 bases between them. The CDR3 covers 14 residues. CDR3 coding DNA: TGTGCCATCAGTGAGGATCTGGACGACAATGAGCAGTTCTTC. This codes for CAISEDLDDNEQFF.

The chain links TRBV7-3 to TRBJ2-3; 7 bases are shared with TRBD2. V lost 0 bases to trimming and J lost 1 base; unmatched junction nucleotides: 4. Germline CDR1 SGHTA, CDR2 FQGTGA. The CDR3 consists of 16 residues. The CDR3 sequence is CASSLTTLAGTDTQYF. CDR3 bases: TGTGCCAGCAGCTTAACAACTCTAGCGGGCACAGATACGCAGTATTTT.